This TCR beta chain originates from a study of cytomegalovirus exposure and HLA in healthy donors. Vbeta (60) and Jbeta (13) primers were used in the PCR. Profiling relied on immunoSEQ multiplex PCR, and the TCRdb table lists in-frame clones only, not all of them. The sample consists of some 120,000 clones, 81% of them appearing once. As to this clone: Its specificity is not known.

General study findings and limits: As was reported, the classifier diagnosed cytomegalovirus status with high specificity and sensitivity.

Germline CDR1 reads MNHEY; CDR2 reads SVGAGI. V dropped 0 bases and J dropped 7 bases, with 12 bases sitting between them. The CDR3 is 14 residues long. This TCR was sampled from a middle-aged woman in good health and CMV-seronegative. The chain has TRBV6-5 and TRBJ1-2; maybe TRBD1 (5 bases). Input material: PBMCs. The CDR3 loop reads CASSYSGQGGGYTF. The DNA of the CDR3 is TGTGCCAGCAGTTACTCGGGGCAGGGCGGTGGCTACACCTTC.